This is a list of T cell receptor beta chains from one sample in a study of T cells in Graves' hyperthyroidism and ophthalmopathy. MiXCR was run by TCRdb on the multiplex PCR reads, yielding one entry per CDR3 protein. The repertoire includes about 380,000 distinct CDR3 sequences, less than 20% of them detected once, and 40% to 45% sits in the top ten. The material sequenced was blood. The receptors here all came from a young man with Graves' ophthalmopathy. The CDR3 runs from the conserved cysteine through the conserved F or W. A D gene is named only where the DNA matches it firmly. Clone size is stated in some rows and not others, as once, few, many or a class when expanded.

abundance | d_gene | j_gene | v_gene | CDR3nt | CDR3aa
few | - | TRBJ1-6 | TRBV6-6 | TGTGCCAGCAGTTACGACTGGGATTCACCCCTCCACTTT | CASSYDWDSPLHF
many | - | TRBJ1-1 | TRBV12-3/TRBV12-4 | TGTGCCAGCAGTTTTATCAGAGCCATGAACACTGAAGCTTTCTTT | CASSFIRAMNTEAFF
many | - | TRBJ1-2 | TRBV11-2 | TGTGCCAGCAGCTTAGAGTTCGGGACACCCTTTAAAGGCTACACCTTC | CASSLEFGTPFKGYTF
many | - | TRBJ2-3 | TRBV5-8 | TGTGCCAGCAGCCGGGATCCTAGCACAGATACGCAGTATTTT | CASSRDPSTDTQYF
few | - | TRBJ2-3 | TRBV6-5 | TGTGCCAGCAGTTACTCGAACCAGGGAGAAGATACGCAGTATTTT | CASSYSNQGEDTQYF
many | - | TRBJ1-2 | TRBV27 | TGTGCCAGCAGTGGGTTAGGGGGGGCTAGGGATGGCTACACCTTC | CASSGLGGARDGYTF
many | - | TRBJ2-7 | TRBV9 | TGTGCCAGCAGCGAGTTTGGCGCGGGGATGGGAGAGCAGTACTTC | CASSEFGAGMGEQYF
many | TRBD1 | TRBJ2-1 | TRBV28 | TGTGCCAGCAGCCTCGGGACAGATCTACGGAATGAGCAGTTCTTC | CASSLGTDLRNEQFF
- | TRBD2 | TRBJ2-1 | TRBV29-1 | TGCAGCGGGGTAGCGGGGGGATATAATGAGCAGTTCTTC | CSGVAGGYNEQFF
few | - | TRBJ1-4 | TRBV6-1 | TGTGCCACTATGCAGGCTCAGCGGGAAAAACTGTTTTTT | CATMQAQREKLFF
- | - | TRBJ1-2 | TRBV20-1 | TGCAGTGCGGGACCTAATGGCTACACCTTC | CSAGPNGYTF
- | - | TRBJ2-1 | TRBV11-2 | TGTGCCAGCAGCTCCGGAGACATGCCGCTCTTC | CASSSGDMPLF
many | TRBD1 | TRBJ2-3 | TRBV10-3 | TGTGCCATCAGGCCGGGACAGGGGTCCACAGATACGCAGTATTTT | CAIRPGQGSTDTQYF
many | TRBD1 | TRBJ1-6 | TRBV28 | TGTGCCAGCAGTTTAATGGGACAGGCCAATAATTCACCCCTCCACTTT | CASSLMGQANNSPLHF
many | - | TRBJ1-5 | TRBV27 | TGTGCCAGCAGTTTATTCCCTAATAGAAGCAATCAGCCCCAGCATTTT | CASSLFPNRSNQPQHF
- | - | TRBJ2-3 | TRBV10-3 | TGTGCCATCAGTGAGCCAGCTGGAATTAGTGGCACAGATACGCAGTATTTT | CAISEPAGISGTDTQYF
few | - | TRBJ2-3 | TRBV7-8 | TGTGCCAGCAGCTTAGAGATCGGGCTCGGAGATACGCAGTATTTT | CASSLEIGLGDTQYF
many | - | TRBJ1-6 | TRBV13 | TGTGCCAGCAGCTTAGTCGCTGGGGTTAATTCACCCCTCCACTTT | CASSLVAGVNSPLHF
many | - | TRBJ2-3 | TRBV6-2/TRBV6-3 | TGTGCCAGCAGTTACTCCCCAGATACGCAGTATTTT | CASSYSPDTQYF
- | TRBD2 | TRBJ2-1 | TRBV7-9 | TGTGCCATTCCTAGCGGGGGCCGCGATGAGCAGTTCTTC | CAIPSGGRDEQFF
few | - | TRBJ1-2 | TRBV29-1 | TGCAGCGTTGAAATTCCGAGGCTGTACTTC | CSVEIPRLYF
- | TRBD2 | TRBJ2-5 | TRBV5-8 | TGTGCCAGCAGCTCATTGGGGGGGGAGGCAGAAGAGACCCAGTACTTC | CASSSLGGEAEETQYF
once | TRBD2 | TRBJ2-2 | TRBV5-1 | TGCGCCAGCACCATAGCGGGGGAGAACACCGGGGAGCTGTTTTTT | CASTIAGENTGELFF
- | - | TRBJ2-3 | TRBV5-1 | TGCGCCAGCAGCTCCCGGGCAGAATCAGATACGCAGTATTTT | CASSSRAESDTQYF
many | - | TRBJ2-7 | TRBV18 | TGTGCCAGCTCACCACGACAGGCGGGATACGAGCAGTACTTC | CASSPRQAGYEQYF
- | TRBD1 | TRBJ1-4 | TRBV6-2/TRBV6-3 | TGTGCCAGCAGTTACTCGGACAGGGGGGCGGAAAAACTGTTTTTT | CASSYSDRGAEKLFF
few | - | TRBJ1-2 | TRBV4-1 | TGCGCCAGCAGCCAAGATGAATTGGAACTCTATGGCTACACCTTC | CASSQDELELYGYTF
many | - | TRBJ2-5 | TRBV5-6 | TGTGCCAGCAGCTTGGCAGAAGAGACCCAGTACTTC | CASSLAEETQYF
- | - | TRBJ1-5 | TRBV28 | TGTGCCAGCAGCAGACAGATCAATCAGCCCCAGCATTTT | CASSRQINQPQHF
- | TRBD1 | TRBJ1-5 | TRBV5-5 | TGCGCCAGCAGCCAGACAGGGCCCTATAGCAATCAGCCCCAGCATTTT | CASSQTGPYSNQPQHF
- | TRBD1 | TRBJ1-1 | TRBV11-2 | TGTGCCAGCAGCACCCCTTGGGACAGGGGGCTTGAAGCTTTCTTT | CASSTPWDRGLEAFF
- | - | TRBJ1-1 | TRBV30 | TGTGCCTGGAACAGGGCCCGGATGAACACTGAAGCTTTCTTT | CAWNRARMNTEAFF
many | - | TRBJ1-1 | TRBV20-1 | TGCAGTGCTAAACGGATGAACACTGAAGCTTTCTTT | CSAKRMNTEAFF
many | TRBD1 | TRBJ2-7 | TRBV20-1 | TGCAGTGTCTCCTTGACAGGGGCGAGGGACGAGCAGTACTTC | CSVSLTGARDEQYF
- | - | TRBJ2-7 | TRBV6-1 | TGTGCCAGCAGCGGAATGGATACCTACGAGCAGTACTTC | CASSGMDTYEQYF
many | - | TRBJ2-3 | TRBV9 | TGTGCCAGCAGCGTAGGACAGGAGGCGGATACGCAGTATTTT | CASSVGQEADTQYF
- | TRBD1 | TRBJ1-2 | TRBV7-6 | TGTGCCAGCAGCTTAGGCAGGGGGCTCGCCCTTTGGGACTATGGCTACACCTTC | CASSLGRGLALWDYGYTF
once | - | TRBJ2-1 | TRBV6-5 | TGTGCCAGCAGTTACTCACGGCGGGGTGAGCAGTTCTTC | CASSYSRRGEQFF